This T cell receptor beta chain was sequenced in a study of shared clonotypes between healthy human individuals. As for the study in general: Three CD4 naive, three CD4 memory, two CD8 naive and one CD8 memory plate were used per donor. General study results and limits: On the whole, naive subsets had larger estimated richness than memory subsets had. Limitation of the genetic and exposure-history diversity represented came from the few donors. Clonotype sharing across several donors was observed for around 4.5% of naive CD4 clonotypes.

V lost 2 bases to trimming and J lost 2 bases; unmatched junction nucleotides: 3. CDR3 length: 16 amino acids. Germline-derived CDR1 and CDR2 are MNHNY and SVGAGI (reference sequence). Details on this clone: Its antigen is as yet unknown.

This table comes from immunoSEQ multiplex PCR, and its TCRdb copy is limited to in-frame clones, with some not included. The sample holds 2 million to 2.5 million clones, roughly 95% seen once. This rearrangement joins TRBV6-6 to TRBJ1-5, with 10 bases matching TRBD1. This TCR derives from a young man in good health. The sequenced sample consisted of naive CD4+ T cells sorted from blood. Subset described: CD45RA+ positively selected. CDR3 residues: CASSYRGQGGNQPQHF. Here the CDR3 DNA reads TGTGCCAGCAGTTACAGAGGACAGGGGGGCAATCAGCCCCAGCATTTT.